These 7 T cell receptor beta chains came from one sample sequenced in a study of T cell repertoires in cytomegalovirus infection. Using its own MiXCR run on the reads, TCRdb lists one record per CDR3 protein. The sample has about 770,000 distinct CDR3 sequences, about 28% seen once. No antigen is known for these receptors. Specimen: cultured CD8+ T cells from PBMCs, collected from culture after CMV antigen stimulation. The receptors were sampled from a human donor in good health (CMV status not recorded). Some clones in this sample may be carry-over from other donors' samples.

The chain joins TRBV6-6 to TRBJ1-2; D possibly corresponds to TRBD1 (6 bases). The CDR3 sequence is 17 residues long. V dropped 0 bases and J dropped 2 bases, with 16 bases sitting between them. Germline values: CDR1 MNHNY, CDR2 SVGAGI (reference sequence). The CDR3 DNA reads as TGTGCCAGCAGTTACTCTCCCGTGAGGGGGGGGAACTATGGCTACACCTTC. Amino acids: CASSYSPVRGGNYGYTF.

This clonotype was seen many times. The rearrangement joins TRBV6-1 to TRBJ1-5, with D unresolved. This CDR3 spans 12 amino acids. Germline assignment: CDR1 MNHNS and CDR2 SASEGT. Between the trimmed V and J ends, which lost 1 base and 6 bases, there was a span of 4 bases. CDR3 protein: CASSEGGQPQHF. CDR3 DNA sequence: TGTGCCAGCAGTGAAGGGGGTCAGCCCCAGCATTTT.

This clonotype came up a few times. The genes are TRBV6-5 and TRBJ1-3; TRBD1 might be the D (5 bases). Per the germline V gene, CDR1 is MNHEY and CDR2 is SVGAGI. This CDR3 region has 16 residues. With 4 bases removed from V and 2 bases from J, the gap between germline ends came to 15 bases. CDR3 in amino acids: CASSSPGGGTGNTIYF. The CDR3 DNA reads TGTGCCAGCAGTTCTCCCGGGGGAGGAACTGGAAACACCATATATTTT.

CDR3 in DNA: TGCAGTGCTAGAGGACTAGCGGGGGACAACAATGAGCAGTTCTTC. As protein: CSARGLAGDNNEQFF. V usage is TRBV20-1 and J usage is TRBJ2-1; 12 bases are shared with TRBD2. Trimming took 1 base from V and 5 from J; bases not matched to a gene: 3. The CDR3 is made up of 15 amino acids. Germline V gene sequence: CDR1 DFQATT, CDR2 SNEGSKA (reference sequence).

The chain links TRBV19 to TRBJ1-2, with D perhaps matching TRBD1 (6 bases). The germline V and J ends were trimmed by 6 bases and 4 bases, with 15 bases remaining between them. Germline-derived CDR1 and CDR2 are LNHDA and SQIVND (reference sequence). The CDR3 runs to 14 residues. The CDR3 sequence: CASSPRGQSYGYTF. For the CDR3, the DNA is TGTGCCAGTAGCCCCCGGGGGCAGTCCTATGGCTACACCTTC. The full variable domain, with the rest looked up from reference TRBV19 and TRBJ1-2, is DGGITQSPKYLFRKEGQNVTLSCEQNLNHDAMYWYRQDPGQGLRLIYYSQIVNDFQKGDIAEGYSVSREKKESFPLTVTSAQKNPTAFYLCASSPRGQSYGYTFGSGTRLTVV.

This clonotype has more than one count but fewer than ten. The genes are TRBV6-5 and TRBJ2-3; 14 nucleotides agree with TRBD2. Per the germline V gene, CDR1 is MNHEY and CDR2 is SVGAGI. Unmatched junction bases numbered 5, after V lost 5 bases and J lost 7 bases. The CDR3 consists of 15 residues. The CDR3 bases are TGTGCCAGCAGTATGACTAGCGGGGGGGCCTATACGCAGTATTTT. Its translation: CASSMTSGGAYTQYF.

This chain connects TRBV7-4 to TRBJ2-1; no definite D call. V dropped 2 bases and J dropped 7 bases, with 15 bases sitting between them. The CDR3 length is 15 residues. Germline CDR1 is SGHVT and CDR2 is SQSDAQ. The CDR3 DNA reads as TGTGCCAGCAGCTTATGGACGGTGTCTGATAATGAGCAGTTCTTC. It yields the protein CASSLWTVSDNEQFF.